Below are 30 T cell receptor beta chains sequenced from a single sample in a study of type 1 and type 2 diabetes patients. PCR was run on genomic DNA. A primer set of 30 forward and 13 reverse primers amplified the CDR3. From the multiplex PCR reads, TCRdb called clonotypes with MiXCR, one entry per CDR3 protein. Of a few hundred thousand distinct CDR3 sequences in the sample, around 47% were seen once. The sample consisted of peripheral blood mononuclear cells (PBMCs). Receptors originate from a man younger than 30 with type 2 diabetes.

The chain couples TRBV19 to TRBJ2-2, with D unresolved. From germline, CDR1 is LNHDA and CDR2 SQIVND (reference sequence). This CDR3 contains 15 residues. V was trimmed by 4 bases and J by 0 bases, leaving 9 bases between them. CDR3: CASSTGNSNTGELFF. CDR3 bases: TGTGCCAGTAGTACGGGTAATTCGAACACCGGGGAGCTGTTTTTT.

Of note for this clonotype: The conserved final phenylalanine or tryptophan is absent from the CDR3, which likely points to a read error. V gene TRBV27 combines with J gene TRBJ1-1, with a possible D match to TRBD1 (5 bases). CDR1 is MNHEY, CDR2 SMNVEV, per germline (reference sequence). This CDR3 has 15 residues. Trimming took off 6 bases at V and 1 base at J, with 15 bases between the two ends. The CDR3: CASRAGAVANTEAFL. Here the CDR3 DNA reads TGTGCCAGCAGGGCTGGGGCGGTCGCGAACACTGAAGCTTTCCTT.

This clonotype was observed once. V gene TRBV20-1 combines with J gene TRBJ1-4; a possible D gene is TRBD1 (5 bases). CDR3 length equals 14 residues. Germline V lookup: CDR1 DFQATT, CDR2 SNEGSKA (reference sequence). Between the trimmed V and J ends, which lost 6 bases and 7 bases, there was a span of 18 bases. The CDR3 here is CSADDSVSGEKLFF. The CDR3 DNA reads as TGCAGTGCGGACGACAGCGTTTCGGGTGAAAAACTGTTTTTT.

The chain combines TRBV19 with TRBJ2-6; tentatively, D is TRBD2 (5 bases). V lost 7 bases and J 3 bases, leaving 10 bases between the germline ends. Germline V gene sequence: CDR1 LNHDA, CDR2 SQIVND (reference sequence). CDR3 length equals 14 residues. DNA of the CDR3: TGTGCCAGTAAGGAGGATCGTGGGGCCAACGTCCTGACTTTC. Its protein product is CASKEDRGANVLTF.

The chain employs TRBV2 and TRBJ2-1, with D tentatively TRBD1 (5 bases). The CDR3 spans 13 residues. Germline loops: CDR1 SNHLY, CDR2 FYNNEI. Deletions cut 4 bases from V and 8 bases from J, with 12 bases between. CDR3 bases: TGTGCCAGCAGTGTCTTCAGGGTCGATGAGCAGTTCTTC. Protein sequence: CASSVFRVDEQFF.

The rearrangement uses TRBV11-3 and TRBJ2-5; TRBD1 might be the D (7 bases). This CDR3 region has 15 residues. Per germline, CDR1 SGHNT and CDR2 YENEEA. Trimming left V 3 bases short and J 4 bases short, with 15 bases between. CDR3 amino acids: CASSFPAGGIETQYF. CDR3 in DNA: TGTGCCAGCAGCTTTCCAGCAGGGGGGATAGAGACCCAGTACTTC.

The CDR3 loop is CASSQDLAGEVSYNEQFF. In DNA form, the CDR3 reads TGTGCCAGCAGCCAAGATTTAGCGGGAGAGGTATCCTACAATGAGCAGTTCTTC. The gene calls are TRBV3-1 and TRBJ2-1; 9 nucleotides line up with TRBD2. Germline loops: CDR1 LGHDT, CDR2 YNNKEL (reference sequence). CDR3 size: 18 residues. V gave up 0 bases and J gave up 1 base; unmatched junction bases: 7.

The CDR3 protein is CASLRGGTNEKLFF. CDR3 nucleotides: TGTGCCAGCCTTCGTGGGGGGACTAATGAAAAACTGTTTTTT. The chain combines TRBV2 with TRBJ1-4, with D possibly TRBD1 on 5 matching bases. The CDR3 is made up of 14 amino acids. V lost 8 bases to trimming and J lost 2 bases, with 12 bases between them. Germline V gene lookup returns CDR1 SNHLY and CDR2 FYNNEI.

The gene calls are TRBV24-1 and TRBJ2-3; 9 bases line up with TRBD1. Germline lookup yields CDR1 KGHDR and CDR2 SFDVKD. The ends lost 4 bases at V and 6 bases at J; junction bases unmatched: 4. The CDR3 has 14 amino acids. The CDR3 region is CATSDRTGADTQYF. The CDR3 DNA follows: TGTGCCACCAGTGACAGGACAGGGGCGGATACGCAGTATTTT.

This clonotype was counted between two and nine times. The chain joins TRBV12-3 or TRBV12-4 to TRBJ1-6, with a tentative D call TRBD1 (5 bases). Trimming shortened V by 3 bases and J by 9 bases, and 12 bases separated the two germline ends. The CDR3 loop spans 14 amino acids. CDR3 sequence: CASSLTARASPLHF. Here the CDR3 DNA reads TGTGCCAGCAGTTTGACAGCTCGGGCTTCACCCCTCCACTTT.

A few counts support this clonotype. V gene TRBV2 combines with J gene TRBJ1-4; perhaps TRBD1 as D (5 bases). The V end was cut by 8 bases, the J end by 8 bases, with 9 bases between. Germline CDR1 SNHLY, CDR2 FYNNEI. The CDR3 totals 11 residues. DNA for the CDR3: TGTGCCAGCGAAAAGGGGGAAAAACTGTTTTTT. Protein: CASEKGEKLFF.

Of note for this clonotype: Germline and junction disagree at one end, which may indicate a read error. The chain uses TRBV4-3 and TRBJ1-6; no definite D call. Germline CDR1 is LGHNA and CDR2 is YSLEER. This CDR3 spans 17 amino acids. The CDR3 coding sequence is TGCGCCAGCAGCCAAGATCACGACAATGAGTATAATCCACCCCTCCACTTT. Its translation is CASSQDHDNEYNPPLHF.

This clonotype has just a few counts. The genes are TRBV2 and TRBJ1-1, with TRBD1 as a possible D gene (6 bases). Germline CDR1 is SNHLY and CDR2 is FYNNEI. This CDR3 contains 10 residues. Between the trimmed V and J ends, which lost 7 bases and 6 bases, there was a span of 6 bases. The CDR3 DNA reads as TGTGCCAGCACAGGGGCTGAAGCTTTCTTT. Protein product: CASTGAEAFF.

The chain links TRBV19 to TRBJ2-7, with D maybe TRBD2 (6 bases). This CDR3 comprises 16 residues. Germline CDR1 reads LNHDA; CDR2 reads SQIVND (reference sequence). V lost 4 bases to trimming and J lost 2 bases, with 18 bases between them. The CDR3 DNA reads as TGTGCCAGTAGTAGCGGGGCATTATCAAGACCCTACGAGCAGTACTTC. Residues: CASSSGALSRPYEQYF. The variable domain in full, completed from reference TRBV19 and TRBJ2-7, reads DGGITQSPKYLFRKEGQNVTLSCEQNLNHDAMYWYRQDPGQGLRLIYYSQIVNDFQKGDIAEGYSVSREKKESFPLTVTSAQKNPTAFYLCASSSGALSRPYEQYFGPGTRLTVT.

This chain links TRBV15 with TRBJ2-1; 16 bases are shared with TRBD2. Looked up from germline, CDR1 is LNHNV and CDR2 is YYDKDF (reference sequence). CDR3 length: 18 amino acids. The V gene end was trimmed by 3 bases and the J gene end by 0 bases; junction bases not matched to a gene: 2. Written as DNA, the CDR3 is TGTGCCACCAGCAGGGGACTAGCGGGGGGGCCCTCCTACAATGAGCAGTTCTTC. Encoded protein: CATSRGLAGGPSYNEQFF.

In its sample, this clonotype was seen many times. The CDR3 DNA reads as TGTGCCATTTTGCGCGGAAACACTGAAGCTTTCTTT. Its protein is CAILRGNTEAFF. This chain joins TRBV7-8 and TRBJ1-1; D unresolved. This CDR3 region has 12 residues. CDR1 and CDR2 (germline): SGHVS, FQNEAQ. V lost 10 bases, J lost 2 bases, and 11 bases lay in between. The full variable domain, its missing parts supplied by reference TRBV7-8 and TRBJ1-1, is GAGVSQSPRYKVAKRGQDVALRCDPISGHVSLFWYQQALGQGPEFLTYFQNEAQLDKSGLPSDRFFAERPEGSVSTLKIQRTQQEDSAVYLCAILRGNTEAFFGQGTRLTVV.

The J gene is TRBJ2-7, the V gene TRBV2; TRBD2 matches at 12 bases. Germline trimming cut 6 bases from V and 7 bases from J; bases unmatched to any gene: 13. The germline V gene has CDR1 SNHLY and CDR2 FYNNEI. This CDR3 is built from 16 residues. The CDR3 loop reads CASSFPSGRASGEQYF. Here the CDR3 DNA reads TGTGCCAGCAGCTTCCCTAGCGGGAGGGCCTCTGGGGAGCAGTACTTC.

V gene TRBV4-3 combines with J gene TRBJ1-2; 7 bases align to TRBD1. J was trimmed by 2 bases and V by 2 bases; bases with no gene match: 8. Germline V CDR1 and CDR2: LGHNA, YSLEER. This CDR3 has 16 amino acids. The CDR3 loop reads CASSQTTGRGNYGYTF. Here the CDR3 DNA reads TGCGCCAGCAGCCAAACGACAGGGAGAGGAAACTATGGCTACACCTTC.

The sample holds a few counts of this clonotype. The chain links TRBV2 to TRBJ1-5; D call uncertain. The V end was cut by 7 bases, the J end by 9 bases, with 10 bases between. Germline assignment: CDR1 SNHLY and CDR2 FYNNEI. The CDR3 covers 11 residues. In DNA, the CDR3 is TGTGCCAGCATGCCCCATCGGCCCCAGCATTTT. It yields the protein CASMPHRPQHF.

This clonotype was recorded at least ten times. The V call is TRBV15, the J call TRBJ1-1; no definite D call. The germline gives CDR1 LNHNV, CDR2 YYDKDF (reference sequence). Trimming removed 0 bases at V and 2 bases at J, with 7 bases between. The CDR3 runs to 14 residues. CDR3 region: CATSRDPANTEAFF. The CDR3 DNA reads TGTGCCACCAGCAGAGATCCCGCCAACACTGAAGCTTTCTTT.

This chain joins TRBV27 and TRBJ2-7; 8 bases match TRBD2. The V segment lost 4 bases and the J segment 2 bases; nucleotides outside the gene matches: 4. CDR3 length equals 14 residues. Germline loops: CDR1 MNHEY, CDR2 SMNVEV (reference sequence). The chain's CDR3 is CASSYSGVTYEQYF. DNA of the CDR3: TGTGCCAGCAGTTATAGCGGGGTGACCTACGAGCAGTACTTC.

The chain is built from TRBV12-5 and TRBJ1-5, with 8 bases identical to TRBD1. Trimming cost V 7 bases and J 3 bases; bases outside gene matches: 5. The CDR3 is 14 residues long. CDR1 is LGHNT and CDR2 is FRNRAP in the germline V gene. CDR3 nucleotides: TGTGCTAGTGACCTGGGACAGGACAATCAGCCCCAGCATTTT. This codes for CASDLGQDNQPQHF.

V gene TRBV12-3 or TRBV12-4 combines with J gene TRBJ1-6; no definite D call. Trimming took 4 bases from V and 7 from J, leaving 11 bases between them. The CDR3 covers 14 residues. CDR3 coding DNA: TGTGCCAGCAGTTCTGGTCTCGGAAATTCACCCCTCCACTTT. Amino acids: CASSSGLGNSPLHF.

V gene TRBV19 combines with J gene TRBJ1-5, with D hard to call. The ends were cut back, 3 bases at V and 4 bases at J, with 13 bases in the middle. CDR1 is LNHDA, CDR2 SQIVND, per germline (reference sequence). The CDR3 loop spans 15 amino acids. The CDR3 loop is CASSMGGWRNQPQHF. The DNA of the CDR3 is TGTGCCAGTAGTATGGGAGGGTGGCGTAATCAGCCCCAGCATTTT.

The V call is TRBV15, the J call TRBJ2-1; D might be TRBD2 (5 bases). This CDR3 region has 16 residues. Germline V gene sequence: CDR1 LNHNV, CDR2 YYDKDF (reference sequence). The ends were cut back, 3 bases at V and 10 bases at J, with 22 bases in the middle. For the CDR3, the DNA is TGTGCCACCAGCAGGCACCAAGGTGTGGGAGAATACGAGCAGTTCTTC. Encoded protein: CATSRHQGVGEYEQFF.

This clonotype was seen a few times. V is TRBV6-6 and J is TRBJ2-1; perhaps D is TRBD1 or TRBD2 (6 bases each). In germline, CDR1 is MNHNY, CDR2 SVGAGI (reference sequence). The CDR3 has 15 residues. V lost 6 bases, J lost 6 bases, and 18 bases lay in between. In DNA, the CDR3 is TGTGCCAGCAGCGACCGGGACATGCGGGGCAATGAGCAGTTCTTC. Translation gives CASSDRDMRGNEQFF.

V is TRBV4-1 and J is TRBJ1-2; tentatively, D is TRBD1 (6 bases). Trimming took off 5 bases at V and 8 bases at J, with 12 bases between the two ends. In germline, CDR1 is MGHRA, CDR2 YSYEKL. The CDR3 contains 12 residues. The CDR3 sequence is CASSCTGRGYTF. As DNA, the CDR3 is TGCGCCAGCAGCTGTACAGGGCGAGGCTACACCTTC.

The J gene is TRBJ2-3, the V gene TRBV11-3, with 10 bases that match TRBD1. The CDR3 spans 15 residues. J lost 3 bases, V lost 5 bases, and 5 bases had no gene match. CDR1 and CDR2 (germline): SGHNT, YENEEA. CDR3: CASSQGQGRTDTQYF. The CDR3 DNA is TGTGCCAGCAGCCAGGGACAGGGGCGGACAGATACGCAGTATTTT.

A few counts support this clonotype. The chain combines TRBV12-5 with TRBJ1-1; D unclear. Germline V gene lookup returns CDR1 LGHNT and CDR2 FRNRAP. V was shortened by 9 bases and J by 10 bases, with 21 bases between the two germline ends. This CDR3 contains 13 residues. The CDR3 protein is CASYSFGGNAAFF. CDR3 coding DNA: TGTGCTAGCTACTCTTTTGGAGGCAACGCAGCTTTCTTT.

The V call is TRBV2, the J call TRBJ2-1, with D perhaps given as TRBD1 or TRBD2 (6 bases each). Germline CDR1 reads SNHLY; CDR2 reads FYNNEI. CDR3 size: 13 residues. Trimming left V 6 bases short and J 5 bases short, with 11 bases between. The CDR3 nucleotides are TGTGCCAGCAGAAGCCGGGGGCACAATGAGCAGTTCTTC. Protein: CASRSRGHNEQFF.